This T cell receptor beta chain is from a study of CD8 T cells in Susac syndrome. With 4 bases removed from V and 10 bases from J, the gap between germline ends came to 17 bases. This CDR3 has 14 residues. Reverse transcription of roughly 0.5 to 1 ug RNA was carried out with random hexamers. TCRdb re-analysed the immunoSEQ multiplex PCR reads in MiXCR, keeping a single row per CDR3 protein. The sample has fewer than 85,000 distinct CDR3 sequences; approximately 95% are singletons. This TCR came from a human donor with multiple sclerosis. Sequenced material: CD8+ T cells from PBMCs. The chain links TRBV12-3 or TRBV12-4 to TRBJ2-1, with D possibly TRBD2 on 5 matching bases. CDR3 bases: TGTGCCAGCAGTTATGGCCCCCCTGAGGGAGAGCAGTTCTTC. This codes for CASSYGPPEGEQFF.